This T cell receptor beta chain was sequenced in a study of cytomegalovirus exposure and HLA in healthy donors. In the study overall: The 110 or so validation repertoires used a platform that matched the one used for the approximately 610 first-cohort repertoires, as a later analysis reported. Study observations and caveats: Among TCR sequences, most were rare, though some public TCRs appeared in many donors.

On this clone itself: Antigen unknown.

This table comes from immunoSEQ multiplex PCR, and its TCRdb copy is limited to in-frame clones, with some not included. The data hold 200,000 to 300,000 clones, with around nine tenths observed a single time. Trimming stripped 9 bases from V and 13 bases from J, with 13 bases between. The CDR3 has 10 residues. The germline V gene has CDR1 SNHLY and CDR2 FYNNEI. The chain recombines TRBV2 with TRBJ2-1, with D tentatively TRBD2 (6 bases). The specimen was PBMCs. The origin of this receptor is a man between 18 and 29 years old in good health and CMV-seronegative. The CDR3 DNA reads TGTGCCAGTGATGGAGGGGTTCAGTTCTTC. This codes for CASDGGVQFF.